Shown below are 28 T cell receptor beta chains from a single sample sequenced in a study of human T cells and chemical hapten exposure. TCRdb used MiXCR to reprocess the RACE reads, holding one entry per CDR3 protein. The table records roughly 84,000 distinct CDR3 sequences, less than 14% of them present only once. Documented time point: patch test 3, about 24 weeks after DPC sensitization. Treatment specified: therapeutic diphenylcyclopropenone sensitization with weekly scalp DPC. The material was whole blood, obtained in connection with sensitization to the hapten diphenylcyclopropenone (DPC). These receptors were taken from a woman between 50 and 59 years old with alopecia areata. Some clones in this sample may be carry-over from other donors' samples.

There are many counts of this clonotype. The chain employs TRBV2 and TRBJ1-1, with D maybe TRBD1 (6 bases). The germline V gene has CDR1 SNHLY and CDR2 FYNNEI. Trimming shortened V by 4 bases and J by 1 base, and 10 bases separated the two germline ends. The CDR3 consists of 14 residues. This CDR3 is CASSVLGANTEAFF. In nucleotides, the CDR3 is TGTGCCAGCAGTGTATTGGGGGCGAACACTGAAGCTTTCTTT.

The sample holds many counts of this clonotype. CDR3 coding DNA: TGCAGCGTTGCCAGTCAAGGGGGCTACACCTTC. Its translation: CSVASQGGYTF. This chain links TRBV29-1 with TRBJ1-2; D unresolved. Per germline, CDR1 SQVTM and CDR2 ANQGSEA. The CDR3 consists of 11 residues. The V end lost 4 bases, the J end lost 8 bases, and 11 bases lay between the germline ends.

V is TRBV4-2 and J is TRBJ1-6, with TRBD1 identical over 7 bases. This CDR3 region has 14 residues. The germline gives CDR1 LGHNA, CDR2 YNFKEQ. V was pared by 4 bases and J by 7 bases, with 4 bases of the junction left unmatched. CDR3 nucleotide sequence: TGTGCCAGCAGCCTTGGACAGGACAATTCACCCCTCCACTTT. It encodes CASSLGQDNSPLHF.

In its sample, this clonotype was seen many times. The chain combines TRBV7-2 with TRBJ1-5; D might be TRBD1 (5 bases). Trimming stripped 5 bases from V and 6 bases from J, with 20 bases between. Germline CDR1 reads SGHTA; CDR2 reads FQGNSA. The CDR3 spans 16 residues. The DNA of the CDR3 is TGTGCCAGCAGCCACGACACAGATCTTGGGGCTCAGCCCCAGCATTTT. Residues: CASSHDTDLGAQPQHF.

The genes are TRBV24-1 and TRBJ2-2; tentative D call: TRBD2 (6 bases). This CDR3 is built from 14 residues. The germline CDR1 and CDR2 sequences are KGHDR and SFDVKD. Trimming took 6 bases from V and 8 from J, leaving 15 bases between them. The CDR3 coding sequence is TGTGCCACCAGTATTAGCGGCCCCCGAGGGGAGCTGTTTTTT. This encodes CATSISGPRGELFF.

This rearrangement joins TRBV5-8 to TRBJ2-4, with D hard to call. This CDR3 comprises 21 residues. V lost 0 bases to trimming and J lost 0 bases, with 25 bases between them. Germline values: CDR1 SGHTS, CDR2 YDEGEE. CDR3 bases: TGTGCCAGCAGCTTGGTACGAGGCAGAGCCGCCTTAGAGTTAGCCAAAAACATTCAGTACTTC. Translation: CASSLVRGRAALELAKNIQYF.

This clonotype came up many times. The chain employs TRBV27 and TRBJ1-2, with D tentatively TRBD1 (6 bases). V shed 8 bases and J shed 7 bases, with 23 bases lying between them. The length of the CDR3 is 15 residues. The germline V gene encodes CDR1 MNHEY and CDR2 SMNVEV (reference sequence). CDR3 sequence: CASRGSGAGVGGYTF. In nucleotides, the CDR3 is TGTGCCAGCCGAGGGTCAGGCGCAGGGGTCGGTGGCTACACCTTC.

In its sample, this clonotype was seen many times. The CDR3 spells CASSPRQGIQETQYF. The CDR3 bases are TGTGCCAGCAGTCCCAGGCAGGGAATCCAAGAGACCCAGTACTTC. This sequence joins TRBV7-6 and TRBJ2-5, with D possibly being TRBD1 (5 bases). V gave up 6 bases and J gave up 1 base, with 15 bases separating them. The CDR3 sequence is 15 residues long. CDR1 is SGHVS and CDR2 is FNYEAQ in the germline V gene.

The sample holds one count of this clonotype. The CDR3: CASSSRQGRNTGELFF. The CDR3 nucleotides read TGTGCCAGCAGTTCCCGCCAGGGGCGGAACACCGGGGAGCTGTTTTTT. The gene calls are TRBV6-5 and TRBJ2-2; maybe TRBD1 (6 bases). From germline, CDR1 is MNHEY and CDR2 SVGAGI. The CDR3 is 16 amino acids. The ends were cut back, 4 bases at V and 1 base at J, with 13 bases in the middle.

This clonotype was seen a handful of times. The chain couples TRBV12-3 or TRBV12-4 to TRBJ2-5; tentatively, D is TRBD2 (5 bases). The CDR3 is 14 amino acids. The germline V and J ends were trimmed by 6 bases and 2 bases, with 13 bases remaining between them. CDR3 DNA: TGTGCCAGCAGCCATCCAAGGACTCAAGAGACCCAGTACTTC. Amino acids: CASSHPRTQETQYF.

In its sample, this clonotype was seen many times. This sequence joins TRBV7-6 and TRBJ2-1, with 11 bases aligning to TRBD2. Germline loops: CDR1 SGHVS, CDR2 FNYEAQ. The CDR3 loop spans 16 amino acids. The J segment lost 7 bases and the V segment lost 5 bases, leaving 10 bases of the junction unmatched. The CDR3 reads CASSITSGSRMNEQFF. For the CDR3, the DNA is TGTGCCAGCAGCATAACTAGCGGGAGTAGGATGAATGAGCAGTTCTTC.

This clonotype was observed a few times. CDR3 protein: CSVDHGTSNEQFF. Written as DNA, the CDR3 is TGCAGCGTTGACCACGGGACTAGCAATGAGCAGTTCTTC. The V and J genes are TRBV29-1 and TRBJ2-1; TRBD2 matches 8 bases. The length of the CDR3 is 13 residues. Germline trimming cut 3 bases from V and 6 bases from J; bases unmatched to any gene: 4. Germline CDR1 reads SQVTM; CDR2 reads ANQGSEA.

This clonotype has at least ten counts. The J gene is TRBJ1-5, the V gene TRBV20-1; tentative D call: TRBD1 (6 bases). Germline V lookup: CDR1 DFQATT, CDR2 SNEGSKA (reference sequence). Trimming cost V 3 bases and J 3 bases, with 12 bases left between them. This CDR3 has 14 residues. The CDR3: CSARMGQVNQPQHF. CDR3 nucleotide sequence: TGCAGTGCTAGGATGGGACAAGTCAATCAGCCCCAGCATTTT.

This clonotype appeared a single time. The rearrangement uses TRBV7-9 and TRBJ2-5, with 7 positions matching TRBD2. Germline loops: CDR1 SEHNR, CDR2 FQNEAQ (reference sequence). Unmatched junction bases numbered 11, after V lost 4 bases and J lost 3 bases. This CDR3 has 16 amino acids. The CDR3: CASSSPRGRVEETQYF. The CDR3 DNA reads TGTGCCAGCAGCTCCCCGCGAGGGAGGGTTGAAGAGACCCAGTACTTC.

The gene calls are TRBV7-9 and TRBJ2-6, with unresolved D. CDR3 size: 17 residues. V was cut by 6 bases and J by 0 bases, with 15 bases left in between. Germline CDR1 is SEHNR and CDR2 is FQNEAQ (reference sequence). CDR3: CASRPPDGRSGANVLTF. CDR3 in DNA: TGTGCCAGCAGACCCCCGGACGGACGCTCTGGGGCCAACGTCCTGACTTTC.

This clonotype turned up a few times. The chain recombines TRBV5-1 with TRBJ2-7; TRBD2 might be the D (6 bases). V dropped 1 base and J dropped 2 bases, with 13 bases sitting between them. The CDR3 runs 15 residues. From germline, CDR1 is SGHRS and CDR2 YFSETQ. CDR3 in amino acids: CASSLMGTPTYEQYF. The CDR3 DNA reads as TGCGCCAGCAGCTTGATGGGGACTCCCACCTACGAGCAGTACTTC.

This clonotype was found a few times. Germline is not matched at one junction end, which may reflect a read error. V and J are TRBV6-5 and TRBJ2-1; 8 bases line up with TRBD2. Germline values: CDR1 MNHEY, CDR2 SVGAGI. The CDR3 is 13 amino acids. The CDR3 protein is CASSNSGGDEQFF. The CDR3 DNA reads as TGTGCCAGCAGTAACTCCGGGGGGGATGAGCAGTTCTTC.

The chain employs TRBV5-1 and TRBJ2-1; D is possibly TRBD2 (6 bases). The germline CDR1 and CDR2 sequences are SGHRS and YFSETQ. V dropped 0 bases and J dropped 9 bases, with 16 bases sitting between them. The CDR3 runs to 15 residues. The CDR3, as DNA: TGCGCCAGCAGCTTGGCGGTAGCGGAGACGTTTGAGCAGTTCTTC. Translation gives CASSLAVAETFEQFF.

This clonotype has a handful of counts. J is TRBJ2-6 and V is TRBV7-9, with 7 bases matching TRBD1. With 3 bases clipped from V and 0 bases from J, the junction kept 2 bases outside the gene matches. Germline assignment: CDR1 SEHNR and CDR2 FQNEAQ (reference sequence). The CDR3 covers 16 residues. CDR3 nucleotides: TGTGCCAGCAGCTTCTCAGGGGGCTCTGGGGCCAACGTCCTGACTTTC. Translating it yields CASSFSGGSGANVLTF.

This clonotype was observed many times. V usage is TRBV7-9 and J usage is TRBJ2-7, with TRBD2 matching 9 bases. CDR3 length equals 16 residues. J gave up 3 bases and V 1 base, and 7 bases lay outside the gene matches. The germline V gene encodes CDR1 SEHNR and CDR2 FQNEAQ (reference sequence). The CDR3 DNA reads as TGTGCCAGCAGCTTAGGGTCTGGGACTAGCAGCTACGAGCAGTACTTC. Protein sequence: CASSLGSGTSSYEQYF.

The sample holds many counts of this clonotype. V is TRBV20-1 and J is TRBJ2-4, with 7 nucleotides matching TRBD1. CDR1 and CDR2 from the germline V gene are DFQATT and SNEGSKA (reference sequence). J lost 2 bases, V lost 3 bases, and 1 base had no gene match. The CDR3 spans 13 residues. DNA for the CDR3: TGCAGTGCTAGGGGACAGACCAAAAACATTCAGTACTTC. Encoded protein: CSARGQTKNIQYF.

Notes on this clonotype: This may come from a read error, since a much larger clone is one base off. The rearrangement links TRBV5-1 to TRBJ2-3; 14 nucleotides line up with TRBD2. Germline V gives CDR1 SGHRS, CDR2 YFSETQ. CDR3 length: 20 residues. The CDR3 spells CTSSSPSQGLAGAGADTQYF. Here the CDR3 DNA reads TGCACCAGCAGCTCTCCCTCCCAGGGACTAGCGGGAGCGGGGGCAGATACGCAGTATTTT.

The chain has TRBV19 and TRBJ2-2; 9 nucleotides agree with TRBD1. CDR1 is LNHDA and CDR2 is SQIVND in the germline V gene (reference sequence). The trim removed 6 bases at V and 4 bases at J, leaving 3 bases unmatched. The CDR3 runs 14 residues. The CDR3 nucleotides read TGTGCCAGTAGGCGGACAGGGGTCACCGGGGAGCTGTTTTTT. Residues: CASRRTGVTGELFF.

This clonotype has a count of ten or more. The V call is TRBV24-1, the J call TRBJ2-1; possibly TRBD1 or TRBD2 for D (6 bases each). CDR3 length equals 14 residues. V was pared by 5 bases and J by 8 bases, with 15 bases between. From germline, CDR1 is KGHDR and CDR2 SFDVKD. For the CDR3, the DNA is TGTGCCACCAGTGCGGCGGAGGGGGGACATGAGCAGTTCTTC. Translating it yields CATSAAEGGHEQFF.

In this sample, this clonotype turned up many times. The chain couples TRBV7-8 to TRBJ2-1, with TRBD2 identical over 10 bases. Germline-derived CDR1 and CDR2 are SGHVS and FQNEAQ. The ends lost 5 bases at V and 7 bases at J; junction bases unmatched: 11. CDR3 length: 16 amino acids. The CDR3 spells CASSGLSGRAGNEQFF. CDR3 in DNA: TGTGCCAGCAGCGGTCTGAGCGGGAGGGCCGGGAATGAGCAGTTCTTC.

The chain uses TRBV4-1 and TRBJ2-5, with 9 bases aligning to TRBD2. The CDR3 runs to 15 residues. Looked up from germline, CDR1 is MGHRA and CDR2 is YSYEKL. The J segment lost 2 bases and the V segment lost 3 bases, leaving 4 bases of the junction unmatched. CDR3 bases: TGCGCCAGCAGCCACCCGACTAGCGGACAAGAGACCCAGTACTTC. Amino acids: CASSHPTSGQETQYF.

In this sample, this clonotype turned up many times. The V and J genes are TRBV6-2 or TRBV6-3 and TRBJ2-7, with D unresolved. The ends were cut back, 6 bases at V and 0 bases at J, with 12 bases in the middle. This CDR3 is built from 14 residues. Germline loops: CDR1 MNHEY, CDR2 SVGEGT. CDR3: CASRQGGSSYEQYF. For the CDR3, the DNA is TGTGCCAGCAGACAAGGTGGATCCTCCTACGAGCAGTACTTC.

This clonotype was seen ten or more times. The CDR3 is CASSDDLGVSTDTQYF. The DNA of the CDR3 is TGTGCCAGCAGCGACGATTTGGGGGTTAGCACAGATACGCAGTATTTT. The chain joins TRBV9 to TRBJ2-3; D possibly uses TRBD1 or TRBD2 (5 bases each). The CDR3 runs 16 residues. Germline V gene sequence: CDR1 SGDLS, CDR2 YYNGEE. Trimming stripped 3 bases from V and 0 bases from J, with 14 bases between.